The clone carrying this TCR beta chain was detected only a few times. The source of the sample is a study of OX40 agonist ivuxolimab in advanced cancers. Across the study: Each patient was given ivuxolimab into a vein every 2 weeks, at 0.01 to 10 mg/kg. Treatment received earlier with anti-PD-1, anti-PD-L1 or anti-CTLA-4 agents was allowed, and 40% had some.

Patients who had autoimmune disease history or got systemic immunosuppression were left out. The germline CDR1 and CDR2 sequences are MNHEY and SMNVEV (reference sequence). V was shortened by 5 bases and J by 4 bases, with 14 bases between the two germline ends. This CDR3 is 14 amino acids long. Produced via immunoSEQ multiplex PCR; TCRdb's table is partial and in-frame only. The sample yields about 35,000 clones, around 80% seen once. Material: CD4+ or CD8+ T cells sorted from blood, obtained in a trial of the OX40 agonist ivuxolimab. This clonotype was sampled from an adult with an advanced solid tumor such as melanoma, head and neck, liver or kidney cancer. The chain carries TRBV27 and TRBJ1-1; possibly TRBD1 for D (6 bases). Written as DNA, the CDR3 is TGTGCCAGCAGTCCACAACCAGGGGTCACTGAAGCTTTCTTT. Translation gives CASSPQPGVTEAFF.